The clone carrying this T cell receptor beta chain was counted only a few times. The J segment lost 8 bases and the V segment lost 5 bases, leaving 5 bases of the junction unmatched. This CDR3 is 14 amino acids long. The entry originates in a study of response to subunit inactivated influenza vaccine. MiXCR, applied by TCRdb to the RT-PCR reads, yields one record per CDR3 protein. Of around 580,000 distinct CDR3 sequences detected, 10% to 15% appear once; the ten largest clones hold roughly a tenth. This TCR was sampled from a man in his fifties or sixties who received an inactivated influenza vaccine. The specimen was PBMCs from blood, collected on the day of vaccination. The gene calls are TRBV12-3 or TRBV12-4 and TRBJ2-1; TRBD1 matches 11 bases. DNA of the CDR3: TGTGCCAGCAGTGACGGGACAGGGGGAGATGAGCAGTTCTTC. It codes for CASSDGTGGDEQFF.